The source of this TCR beta chain is a study of shared clonotypes between healthy human individuals. Measured with immunoSEQ multiplex PCR; TCRdb has only the in-frame clones, and not every one. The sample yields more than 1,200,000 clones, approximately 98.5% seen once. The CDR3 extends over 16 amino acids. Germline V gene sequence: CDR1 MNHEY, CDR2 SVGAGI. V was clipped by 2 bases and J by 5 bases, with 18 bases between them. The chain links TRBV6-5 to TRBJ1-1; D may be TRBD1 (6 bases). Source material: naive CD4+ T cells sorted from blood. The subset is: CD45RA+ positively selected. This sequence was found in a man aged 30 to 39 in good health. CDR3 bases: TGTGCCAGCAGTTACGCGTTAGGGGGAGCGGGGACTGAAGCTTTCTTT. It encodes CASSYALGGAGTEAFF.